The TCR beta chain under discussion was sequenced for a study of CD8 T cells in ankylosing spondylitis. General study points: Significant enrichment of disease-linked clones was reportedly seen in matched ankylosing spondylitis synovial fluid.

This clonotype was observed at least ten times. The antigen is unknown. Generation of TCR beta libraries employed quantitative 5'-RACE incorporating molecular barcodes. TCRdb re-called the 5' RACE reads through MiXCR, storing one row per CDR3 protein. The table includes 200,000 to 250,000 distinct CDR3 sequences, over 9.5% detected once. The source material was blood, either unsorted or a sorted T cell fraction (not recorded which). This TCR was sampled from a male donor with ankylosing spondylitis or in good health (not recorded which).

Here the CDR3 DNA reads TGCAGTACTCAACAGGGGGCGGCTAACTATGGCTACACCTTC. Residues: CSTQQGAANYGYTF. This chain links TRBV20-1 with TRBJ1-2, with 9 bases fitting TRBD1. The CDR3 is 14 amino acids. Germline loops: CDR1 DFQATT, CDR2 SNEGSKA (reference sequence). V shed 8 bases and J 0 bases; nucleotides not matched to a gene: 7.